This T cell receptor (beta chain) was sequenced during a study of cytomegalovirus exposure and HLA in healthy donors. The assay was immunoSEQ multiplex PCR, and TCRdb's table has in-frame clones only and misses some. The sample lists about 360,000 clones, 75% to 90% occurring once. Findings of the study overall: That first-cohort TCR clusters tended to co-occur in the 100 to 150 validation repertoires was found in a later analysis. Confirmation was obtained in vitro that a few CMV-associated chains are specific for CMV antigens. The study flagged around 160 TCR beta chains as cytomegalovirus-associated.

This clone was seen only a few times. What it binds is not known. The germline V gene encodes CDR1 SNHLY and CDR2 FYNNEI. Trimming shortened V by 7 bases and J by 1 base, and 17 bases separated the two germline ends. The CDR3 is 16 amino acids. The chain couples TRBV2 to TRBJ1-5, with no clear D. This clonotype was sampled from a woman between 18 and 29 years old in good health and CMV-seronegative. Sequenced: PBMCs. CDR3: CASTRNSGRSNQPQHF. CDR3 DNA: TGTGCCAGCACCCGAAATTCGGGGAGAAGCAATCAGCCCCAGCATTTT.